The rows below give T cell receptor beta chains drawn from one sample of a study of blood T cell repertoires in COVID-19. Here immunoSEQ multiplex PCR was the method, and the copy in TCRdb shows in-frame clones only, minus some. The sample shows around 170,000 clones, less than 85% of them seen only once. The specimen was peripheral blood. The source of these receptors is a woman older than 75 with acute or convalescent COVID-19. Each CDR3 is given with its conserved first and last residue. D genes are given only for firm matches. Part of the rows lack a size; the others show once, few, many or a class for expanded clones.

cdr3_nt: TGTGCCAGCAAGGTTCCCGGGAATTCACCCCTCCACTTT; cdr3_aa: CASKVPGNSPLHF; clone_size: NA; j_call: TRBJ1-6; cdr3_length: 13; d_call: NA; v_call: TRBV27
cdr3_nt: TGCAGTGCTAGTGGCGGACTAGCGGACGAGCAGTTCTTC; cdr3_aa: CSASGGLADEQFF; clone_size: many; j_call: TRBJ2-1; cdr3_length: 13; d_call: TRBD2; v_call: TRBV20-1
cdr3_nt: TGTGCCAGCTCACCACCTTCCGGTGCCAACGAGCAGTACTTC; cdr3_aa: CASSPPSGANEQYF; clone_size: NA; j_call: TRBJ2-7; cdr3_length: 14; d_call: NA; v_call: TRBV18
cdr3_nt: TGTGCCAGCAGCTCAGAAGGGCTAGCGGGAGGACGGGAGCAGTACTTC; cdr3_aa: CASSSEGLAGGREQYF; clone_size: NA; j_call: TRBJ2-7; cdr3_length: 16; d_call: TRBD2; v_call: TRBV5-4
cdr3_nt: TGCGCCATCAAGTATAAAGGGGGTGCCGGGGCAGTGGGAGAGCAGTACTTC; cdr3_aa: CAIKYKGGAGAVGEQYF; clone_size: NA; j_call: TRBJ2-7; cdr3_length: 17; d_call: NA; v_call: TRBV10-2
cdr3_nt: TGTGCCAGCAGCCTTTTGGGGGGGGCACGGAATTCACCCCTCCACTTT; cdr3_aa: CASSLLGGARNSPLHF; clone_size: NA; j_call: TRBJ1-6; cdr3_length: 16; d_call: NA; v_call: TRBV3-1/TRBV3-2
cdr3_nt: TGTGCCACCAGCACCCGAGGGGGAGCTGTCAATGAGCAGTTCTTC; cdr3_aa: CATSTRGGAVNEQFF; clone_size: NA; j_call: TRBJ2-1; cdr3_length: 15; d_call: NA; v_call: TRBV15
cdr3_nt: TGTGCCAGCAGTTTGGATGTGGTGGAGGGCCCCCAGACCCAGTACTTC; cdr3_aa: CASSLDVVEGPQTQYF; clone_size: NA; j_call: TRBJ2-5; cdr3_length: 16; d_call: NA; v_call: TRBV28
cdr3_nt: TGTGCCAGCAGCTTCGTGGGGGCTTCCTATAATTCACCCCTCCACTTT; cdr3_aa: CASSFVGASYNSPLHF; clone_size: NA; j_call: TRBJ1-6; cdr3_length: 16; d_call: NA; v_call: TRBV5-8
cdr3_nt: TGTGCCAGCAGCTCGGAGAGCTCACCCCTCCACTTT; cdr3_aa: CASSSESSPLHF; clone_size: NA; j_call: TRBJ1-6; cdr3_length: 12; d_call: NA; v_call: TRBV7-9
cdr3_nt: TGTGCCAGCAGCTTTGGGGTTGAGGGAGATACGCAGTATTTT; cdr3_aa: CASSFGVEGDTQYF; clone_size: NA; j_call: TRBJ2-3; cdr3_length: 14; d_call: NA; v_call: TRBV5-5
cdr3_nt: TGTGCCAGCAGCTTAGGGGTTTTGGGAGATCAGCCCCAGCATTTT; cdr3_aa: CASSLGVLGDQPQHF; clone_size: NA; j_call: TRBJ1-5; cdr3_length: 15; d_call: NA; v_call: TRBV7-2
cdr3_nt: TGTGCCAGCAGTGACTGGGAGCGGGAGGGCCCCTACAATGAGCAGTTCTTC; cdr3_aa: CASSDWEREGPYNEQFF; clone_size: NA; j_call: TRBJ2-1; cdr3_length: 17; d_call: TRBD2; v_call: TRBV6-4
cdr3_nt: TGTGCCAGCAGTGATACAGCAAACACTGAAGCTTTCTTT; cdr3_aa: CASSDTANTEAFF; clone_size: NA; j_call: TRBJ1-1; cdr3_length: 13; d_call: NA; v_call: TRBV6-1
cdr3_nt: TGTGCCAGTAGTATAGATTCGACGGGGGGAGCGGAAAAACTGTTTTTT; cdr3_aa: CASSIDSTGGAEKLFF; clone_size: many; j_call: TRBJ1-4; cdr3_length: 16; d_call: NA; v_call: TRBV19
cdr3_nt: TGTGCCAGCAGTTACGGTACTAGCGGGAGCACAGATACGCAGTATTTT; cdr3_aa: CASSYGTSGSTDTQYF; clone_size: NA; j_call: TRBJ2-3; cdr3_length: 16; d_call: TRBD2; v_call: TRBV6-2/TRBV6-3
cdr3_nt: TGTGCCAGCAGCTTGGATCCAGGGGGTGAAAAACTGTTTTTT; cdr3_aa: CASSLDPGGEKLFF; clone_size: NA; j_call: TRBJ1-4; cdr3_length: 14; d_call: TRBD1; v_call: TRBV5-4
cdr3_nt: TGTGCCACCAGGACTAGCGGGTACAATGAGCAGTTCTTC; cdr3_aa: CATRTSGYNEQFF; clone_size: NA; j_call: TRBJ2-1; cdr3_length: 13; d_call: TRBD2; v_call: TRBV14
cdr3_nt: TGTGCCAGCAGTTACAGGGAGGGGGGCGAGCAGTACTTC; cdr3_aa: CASSYREGGEQYF; clone_size: NA; j_call: TRBJ2-7; cdr3_length: 13; d_call: NA; v_call: TRBV12-3/TRBV12-4
cdr3_nt: TGTGCCAGCAGTTTTTACGGGATAGGAGAAGAGACCCAGTACTTC; cdr3_aa: CASSFYGIGEETQYF; clone_size: NA; j_call: TRBJ2-5; cdr3_length: 15; d_call: NA; v_call: TRBV28
cdr3_nt: TGTGCCAGCAGCTTACGGGGAGCGTGGCAGGGGGACGCCGGGGAGCTGTTTTTT; cdr3_aa: CASSLRGAWQGDAGELFF; clone_size: NA; j_call: TRBJ2-2; cdr3_length: 18; d_call: TRBD1; v_call: TRBV11-2
cdr3_nt: TGCGCCAGCAGCAAACCAGGAACAGATACGCAGTATTTT; cdr3_aa: CASSKPGTDTQYF; clone_size: many; j_call: TRBJ2-3; cdr3_length: 13; d_call: NA; v_call: TRBV4-1
cdr3_nt: TGTGCCAGCAGCTTCGGTCTACCAGGAGGGGCGAACACCGGGGAGCTGTTTTTT; cdr3_aa: CASSFGLPGGANTGELFF; clone_size: once; j_call: TRBJ2-2; cdr3_length: 18; d_call: NA; v_call: TRBV13
cdr3_nt: TGTGCCAGCTCACCACGGCTGACGGGTAGCTACGAGCAGTACTTC; cdr3_aa: CASSPRLTGSYEQYF; clone_size: NA; j_call: TRBJ2-7; cdr3_length: 15; d_call: NA; v_call: TRBV18
cdr3_nt: TGTGCCAGCAGCTCCCGGACAGGGTCCTCCTACGAGCAGTACTTC; cdr3_aa: CASSSRTGSSYEQYF; clone_size: NA; j_call: TRBJ2-7; cdr3_length: 15; d_call: TRBD1; v_call: TRBV5-4
cdr3_nt: TGTGCCATCAGCCTTACAGGGGGCGACACTGAAGCTTTCTTT; cdr3_aa: CAISLTGGDTEAFF; clone_size: few; j_call: TRBJ1-1; cdr3_length: 14; d_call: TRBD1; v_call: TRBV10-3
cdr3_nt: TGTGCCACCGGGCAGGAAGGCGAGCAGTACTTC; cdr3_aa: CATGQEGEQYF; clone_size: NA; j_call: TRBJ2-7; cdr3_length: 11; d_call: NA; v_call: TRBV24-1
cdr3_nt: TGTGCCAGCAGAACCGACAGGGGGCAAAGGAATGAGCAGTTCTTC; cdr3_aa: CASRTDRGQRNEQFF; clone_size: NA; j_call: TRBJ2-1; cdr3_length: 15; d_call: TRBD1; v_call: TRBV7-9
cdr3_nt: TGTGCCAGCAGTTACTCGGCCGGGACAGTCCAAGAGACCCAGTACTTC; cdr3_aa: CASSYSAGTVQETQYF; clone_size: many; j_call: TRBJ2-5; cdr3_length: 16; d_call: TRBD1; v_call: TRBV6-2/TRBV6-3